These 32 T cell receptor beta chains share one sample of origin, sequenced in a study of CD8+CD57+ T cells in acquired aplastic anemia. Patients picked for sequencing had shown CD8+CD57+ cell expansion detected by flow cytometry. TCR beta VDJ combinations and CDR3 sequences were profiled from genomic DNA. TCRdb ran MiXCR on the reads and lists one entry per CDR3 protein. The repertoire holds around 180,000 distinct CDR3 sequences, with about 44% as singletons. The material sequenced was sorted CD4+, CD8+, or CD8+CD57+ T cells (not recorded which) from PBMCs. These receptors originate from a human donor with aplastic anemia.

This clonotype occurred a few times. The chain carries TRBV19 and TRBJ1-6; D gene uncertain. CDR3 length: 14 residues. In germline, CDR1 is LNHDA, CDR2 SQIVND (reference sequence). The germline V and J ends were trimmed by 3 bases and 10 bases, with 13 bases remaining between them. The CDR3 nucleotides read TGTGCCAGTAGTATGAGGGAGGTAGGATCACCCCTCCACTTT. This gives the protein CASSMREVGSPLHF.

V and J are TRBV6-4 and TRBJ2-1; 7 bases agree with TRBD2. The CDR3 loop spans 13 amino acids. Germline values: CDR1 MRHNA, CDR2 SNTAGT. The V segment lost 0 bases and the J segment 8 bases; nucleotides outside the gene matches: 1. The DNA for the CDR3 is TGTGCCAGCAGTGACTCCCGGGGGGATGAGCAGTTCTTC. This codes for CASSDSRGDEQFF.

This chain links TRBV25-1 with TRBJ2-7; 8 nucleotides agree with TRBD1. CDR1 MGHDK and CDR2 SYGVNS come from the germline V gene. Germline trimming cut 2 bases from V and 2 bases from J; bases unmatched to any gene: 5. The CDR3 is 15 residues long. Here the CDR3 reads CASSEAGTGTYEQYF. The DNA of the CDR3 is TGTGCCAGCAGTGAAGCCGGGACAGGAACCTACGAGCAGTACTTC.

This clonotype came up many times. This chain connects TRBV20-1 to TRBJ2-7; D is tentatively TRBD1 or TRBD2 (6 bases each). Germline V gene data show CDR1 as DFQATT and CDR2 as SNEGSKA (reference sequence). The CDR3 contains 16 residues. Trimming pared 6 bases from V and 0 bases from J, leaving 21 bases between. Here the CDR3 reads CSATRPSGGHSYEQYF. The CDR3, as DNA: TGCAGTGCCACCCGACCATCCGGGGGCCACTCCTACGAGCAGTACTTC.

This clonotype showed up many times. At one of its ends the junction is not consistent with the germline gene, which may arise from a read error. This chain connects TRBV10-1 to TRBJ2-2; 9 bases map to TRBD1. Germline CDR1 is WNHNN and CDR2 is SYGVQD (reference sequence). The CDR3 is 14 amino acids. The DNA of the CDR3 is TGTGCCAGCTCGGGACAGGGATACACCGGGGAGCTGTTTTTT. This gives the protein CASSGQGYTGELFF.

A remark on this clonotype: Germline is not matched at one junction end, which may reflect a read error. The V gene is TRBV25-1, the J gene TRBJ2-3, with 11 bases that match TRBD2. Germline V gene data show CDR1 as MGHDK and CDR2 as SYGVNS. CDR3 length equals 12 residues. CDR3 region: CGTSGSTDTQYF. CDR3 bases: TGCGGTACTAGCGGGAGTACAGATACGCAGTATTTT.

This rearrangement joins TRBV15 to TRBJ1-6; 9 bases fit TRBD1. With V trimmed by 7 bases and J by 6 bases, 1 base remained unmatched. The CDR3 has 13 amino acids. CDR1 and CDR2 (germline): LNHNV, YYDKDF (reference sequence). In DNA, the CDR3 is TGTGCCACCAAGACAGGGGGTAATTCACCCCTCCACTTT. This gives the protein CATKTGGNSPLHF. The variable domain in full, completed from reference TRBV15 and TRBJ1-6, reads DAMVIQNPRYQVTQFGKPVTLSCSQTLNHNVMYWYQQKSSQAPKLLFHYYDKDFNNEADTPDNFQSRRPNTSFCFLDIRSPGLGDTAMYLCATKTGGNSPLHFGNGTRLTVT.

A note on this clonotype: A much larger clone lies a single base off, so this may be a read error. In nucleotides, the CDR3 is TGTGCCAGCAGTGGACGCCAGGGTTGGGGTGAGCAGTCCTTC. Translation gives CASSGRQGWGEQSF. This chain uses TRBV6-1 with TRBJ2-1; tentatively, D is TRBD1 (5 bases). The germline gives CDR1 MNHNS, CDR2 SASEGT. The CDR3 is 14 residues long.

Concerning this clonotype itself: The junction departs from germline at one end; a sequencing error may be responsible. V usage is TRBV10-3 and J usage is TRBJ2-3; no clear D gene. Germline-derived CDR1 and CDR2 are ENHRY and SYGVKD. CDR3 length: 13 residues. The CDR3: CASSRPSTDTQYF. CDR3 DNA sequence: TGTGCCAGCAGTAGACCAAGCACAGATACGCAGTATTTT.

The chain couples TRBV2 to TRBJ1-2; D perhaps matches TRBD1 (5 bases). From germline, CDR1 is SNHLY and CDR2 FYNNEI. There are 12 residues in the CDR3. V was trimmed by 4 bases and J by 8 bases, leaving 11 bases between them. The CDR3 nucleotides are TGTGCCAGCAGTGTCGGAGGGGACGGCTACACCTTC. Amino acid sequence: CASSVGGDGYTF.

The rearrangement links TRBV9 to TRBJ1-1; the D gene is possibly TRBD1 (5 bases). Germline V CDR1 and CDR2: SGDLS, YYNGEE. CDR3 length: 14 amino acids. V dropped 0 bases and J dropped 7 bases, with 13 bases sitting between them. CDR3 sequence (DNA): TGTGCCAGCAGCGTAGATGGGGGGTGGGGTGAAGCTTTCTTT. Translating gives CASSVDGGWGEAFF.

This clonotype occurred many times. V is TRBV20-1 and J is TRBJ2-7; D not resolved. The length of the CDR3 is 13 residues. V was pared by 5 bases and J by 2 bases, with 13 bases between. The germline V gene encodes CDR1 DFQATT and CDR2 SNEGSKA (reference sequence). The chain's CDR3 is CSAPSPRTYEQYF. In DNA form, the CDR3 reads TGCAGTGCTCCGAGTCCCAGGACCTACGAGCAGTACTTC.

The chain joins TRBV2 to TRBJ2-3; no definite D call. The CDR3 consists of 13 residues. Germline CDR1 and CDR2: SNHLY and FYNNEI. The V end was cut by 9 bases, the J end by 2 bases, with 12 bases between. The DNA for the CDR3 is TGTGCCAGTTTAACGGACGACACAGATACGCAGTATTTT. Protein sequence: CASLTDDTDTQYF.

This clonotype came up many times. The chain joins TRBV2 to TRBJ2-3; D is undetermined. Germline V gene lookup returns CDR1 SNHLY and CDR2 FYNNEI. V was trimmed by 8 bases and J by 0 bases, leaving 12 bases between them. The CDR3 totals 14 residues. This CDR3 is CASRFRQSTDTQYF. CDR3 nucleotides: TGTGCCAGCCGTTTCAGACAAAGCACAGATACGCAGTATTTT.

In nucleotides, the CDR3 is TGCAGTGCCACCGTTACAGGGGATCCCACAGATACGCAGTATTTT. Protein product: CSATVTGDPTDTQYF. The chain uses TRBV20-1 and TRBJ2-3, with TRBD1 matching 7 bases. The CDR3 extends over 15 amino acids. V trimming: 6 bases; J trimming: 2 bases; junction bases outside the gene matches: 11. Germline assignment: CDR1 DFQATT and CDR2 SNEGSKA (reference sequence).

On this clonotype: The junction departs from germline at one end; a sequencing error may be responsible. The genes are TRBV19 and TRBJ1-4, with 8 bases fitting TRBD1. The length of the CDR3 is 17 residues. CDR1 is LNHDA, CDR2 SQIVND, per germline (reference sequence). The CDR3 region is CANSIKQGASINEKLFF. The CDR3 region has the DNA TGTGCCAATAGTATAAAGCAGGGGGCATCAATTAATGAAAAACTGTTTTTT. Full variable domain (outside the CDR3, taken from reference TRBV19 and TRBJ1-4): DGGITQSPKYLFRKEGQNVTLSCEQNLNHDAMYWYRQDPGQGLRLIYYSQIVNDFQKGDIAEGYSVSREKKESFPLTVTSAQKNPTAFYLCANSIKQGASINEKLFFGSGTQLSVL.

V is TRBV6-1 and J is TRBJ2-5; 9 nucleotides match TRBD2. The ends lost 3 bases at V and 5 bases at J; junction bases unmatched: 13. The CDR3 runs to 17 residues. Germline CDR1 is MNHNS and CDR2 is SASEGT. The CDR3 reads CASSDNSGGRLRETQYF. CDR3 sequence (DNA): TGTGCCAGCAGTGACAATAGCGGGGGCCGTCTCCGGGAGACCCAGTACTTC.

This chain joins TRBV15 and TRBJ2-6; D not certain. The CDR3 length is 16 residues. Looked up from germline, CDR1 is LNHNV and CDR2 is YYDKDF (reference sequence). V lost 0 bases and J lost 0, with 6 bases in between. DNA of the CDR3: TGTGCCACCAGCAGAGATCTTGGCTCTGGGGCCAACGTCCTGACTTTC. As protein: CATSRDLGSGANVLTF.

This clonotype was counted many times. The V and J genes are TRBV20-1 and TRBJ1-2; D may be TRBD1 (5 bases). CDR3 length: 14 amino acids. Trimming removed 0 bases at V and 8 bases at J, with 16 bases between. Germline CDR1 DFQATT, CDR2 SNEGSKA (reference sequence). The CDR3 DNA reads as TGCAGTGCTAGAGACCCACGTGGGACGGAGGGCTACACCTTC. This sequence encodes CSARDPRGTEGYTF.

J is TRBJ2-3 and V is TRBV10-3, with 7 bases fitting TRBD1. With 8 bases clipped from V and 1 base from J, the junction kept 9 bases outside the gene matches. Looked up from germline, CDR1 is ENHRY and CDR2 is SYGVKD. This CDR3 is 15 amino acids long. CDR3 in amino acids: CAIETGSRGTDTQYF. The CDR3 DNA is TGTGCCATCGAGACAGGGAGCCGGGGCACAGATACGCAGTATTTT.

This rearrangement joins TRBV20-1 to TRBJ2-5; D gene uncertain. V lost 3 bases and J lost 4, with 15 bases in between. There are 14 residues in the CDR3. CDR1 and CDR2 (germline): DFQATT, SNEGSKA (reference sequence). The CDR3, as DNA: TGCAGTGCTAGTGGAGACTTCTTCGGAGAGACCCAGTACTTC. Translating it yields CSASGDFFGETQYF.

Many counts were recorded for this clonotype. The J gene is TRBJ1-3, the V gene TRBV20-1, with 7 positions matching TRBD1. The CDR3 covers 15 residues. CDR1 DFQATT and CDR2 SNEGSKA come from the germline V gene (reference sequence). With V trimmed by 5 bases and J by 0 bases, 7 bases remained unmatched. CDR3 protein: CSAAQGRNSGNTIYF. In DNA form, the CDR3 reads TGCAGTGCTGCACAGGGGCGGAACTCTGGAAACACCATATATTTT.

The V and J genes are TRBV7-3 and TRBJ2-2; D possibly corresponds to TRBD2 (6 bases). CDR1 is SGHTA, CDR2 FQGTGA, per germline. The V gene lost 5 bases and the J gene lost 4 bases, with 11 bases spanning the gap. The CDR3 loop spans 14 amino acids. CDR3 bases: TGTGCCAGCAGCCTCGGGGGAAGCACCGGGGAGCTGTTTTTT. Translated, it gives CASSLGGSTGELFF.

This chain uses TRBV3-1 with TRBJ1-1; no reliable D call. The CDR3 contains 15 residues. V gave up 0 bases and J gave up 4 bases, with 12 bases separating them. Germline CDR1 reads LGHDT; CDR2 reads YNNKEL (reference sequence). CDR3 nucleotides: TGTGCCAGCAGCCAAGACTGGCTCCTGGGCACTGAAGCTTTCTTT. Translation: CASSQDWLLGTEAFF.

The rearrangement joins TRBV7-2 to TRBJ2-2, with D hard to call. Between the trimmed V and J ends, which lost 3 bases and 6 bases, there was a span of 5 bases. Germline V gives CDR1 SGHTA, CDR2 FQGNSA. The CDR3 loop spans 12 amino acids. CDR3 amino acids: CASSLAAGELFF. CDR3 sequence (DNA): TGTGCCAGCAGCTTGGCTGCCGGGGAGCTGTTTTTT.

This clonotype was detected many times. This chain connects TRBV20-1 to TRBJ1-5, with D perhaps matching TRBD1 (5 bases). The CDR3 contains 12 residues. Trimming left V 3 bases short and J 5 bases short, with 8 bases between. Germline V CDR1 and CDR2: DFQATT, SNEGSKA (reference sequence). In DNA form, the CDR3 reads TGCAGTGCTAGCCAACAGGATCAGCCCCAGCATTTT. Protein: CSASQQDQPQHF.

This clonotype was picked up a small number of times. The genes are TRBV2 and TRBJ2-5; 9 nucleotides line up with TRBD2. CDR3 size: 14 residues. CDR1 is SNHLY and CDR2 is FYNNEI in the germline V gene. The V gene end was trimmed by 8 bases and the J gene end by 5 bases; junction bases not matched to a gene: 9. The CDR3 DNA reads TGTGCCAGCCGGCGTAGCGGGAGTAGTGAGACCCAGTACTTC. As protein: CASRRSGSSETQYF.

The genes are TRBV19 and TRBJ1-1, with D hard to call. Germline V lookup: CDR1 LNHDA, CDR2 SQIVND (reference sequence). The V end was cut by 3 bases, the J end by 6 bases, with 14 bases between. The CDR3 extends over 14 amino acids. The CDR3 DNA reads TGTGCCAGTAGTATTTCCGTTAGGGCCGCTGAAGCTTTCTTT. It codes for CASSISVRAAEAFF.

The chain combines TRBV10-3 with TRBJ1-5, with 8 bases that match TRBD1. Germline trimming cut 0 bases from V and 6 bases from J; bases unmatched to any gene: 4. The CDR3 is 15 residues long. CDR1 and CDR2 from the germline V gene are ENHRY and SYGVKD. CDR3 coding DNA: TGTGCCATCAGTGAGTCCTTGGGGACAGGTCAGCCCCAGCATTTT. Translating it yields CAISESLGTGQPQHF.

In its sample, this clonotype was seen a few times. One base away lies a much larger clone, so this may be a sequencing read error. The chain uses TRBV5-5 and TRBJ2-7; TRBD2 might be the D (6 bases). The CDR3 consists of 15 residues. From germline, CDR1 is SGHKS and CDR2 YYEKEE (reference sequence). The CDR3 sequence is CAGSFIRAGMDEQYF. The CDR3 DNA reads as TGTGCCGGCAGCTTTATCCGGGCGGGGATGGACGAGCAGTACTTC.

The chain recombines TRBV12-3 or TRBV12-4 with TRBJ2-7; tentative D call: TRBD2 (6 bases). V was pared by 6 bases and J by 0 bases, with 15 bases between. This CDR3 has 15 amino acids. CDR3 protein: CASSGGGGNSYEQYF. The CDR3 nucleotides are TGTGCCAGCAGCGGGGGTGGGGGGAACTCCTACGAGCAGTACTTC.

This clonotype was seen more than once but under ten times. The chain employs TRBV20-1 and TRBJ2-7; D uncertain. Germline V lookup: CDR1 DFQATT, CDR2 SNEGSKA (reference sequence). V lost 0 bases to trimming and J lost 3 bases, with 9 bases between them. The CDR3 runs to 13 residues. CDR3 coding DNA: TGCAGTGCTAGAGAGGGGTCAGACTACGAGCAGTACTTC. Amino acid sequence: CSAREGSDYEQYF.